Listed below are T cell receptor beta chains from one sample, sequenced in a study of CD8 T cells in Susac syndrome. One entry per CDR3 protein results from TCRdb running MiXCR on the immunoSEQ multiplex PCR reads. The table shows more than 110,000 distinct CDR3 sequences, with over 90% occurring only once. Sequencing was carried out using CD4+ T cells from PBMCs. The receptors were gathered from a human donor with Susac syndrome. Each CDR3 is given without its conserved first and last residue. The D gene is left open where the match is weak.

V	D	J	CDR3
TRBV20-1	NA	TRBJ2-3	SATTTGDTQY
TRBV12-3/TRBV12-4	NA	TRBJ1-2	ASSLGTSVLYGYT
TRBV12-3/TRBV12-4	NA	TRBJ1-2	ASSLLRVNGYT
TRBV14	TRBD1	TRBJ2-1	ASSQRQGTLSYNEQF
TRBV20-1	TRBD2	TRBJ2-1	SARPLAGNEQF
TRBV18	NA	TRBJ1-1	ASSPNPPQGTEAF
TRBV20-1	TRBD1	TRBJ1-1	SAGTGRLTF
TRBV4-1	NA	TRBJ2-4	ASSQESPGNIQY
TRBV28	NA	TRBJ2-5	ASRRGTEYQETQY
TRBV7-8	NA	TRBJ2-3	ASSSAWGPSKYAN
TRBV20-1	TRBD1	TRBJ1-1	SARPQTGPEAF
TRBV12-5	TRBD1	TRBJ2-7	ASGGTGLAYEQY
TRBV7-9	NA	TRBJ1-2	ASNTNGNANYGYT
TRBV18	NA	TRBJ2-4	ASSRGTDGKNIQY
TRBV27	TRBD1	TRBJ2-5	ATGTGGFGVVETQY
TRBV25-1	NA	TRBJ2-5	ASSESGTQQETQY
TRBV4-2	TRBD2	TRBJ2-5	ASSQEELGRGETQY
TRBV6-6	TRBD2	TRBJ2-3	ASGESGGTDTQY
TRBV20-1	NA	TRBJ2-3	SADGGITDTQY